The clone carrying this T cell receptor beta chain was counted a few times. Antigen specificity is unknown. TCR beta libraries were built with iRepertoire HTBI primers and Arm-PCR of CDR3 regions. As handled by the study authors: Spanning all samples, the identified segments comprised around 64 TRBV and approximately 15 TRBJ. TCRdb re-derived calls from the multiplex PCR reads in MiXCR, one entry per CDR3 protein. TCRdb, rather than the study authors, made the V and J calls. The top ten hold roughly 8.2% of the sample, which has about half a million distinct CDR3 sequences, around 12% seen once. The source of the sample is a study of regulatory T cells in long-lasting Graves disease. General study points: Rather than thyroid tissue, only peripheral blood underwent study.

As for time point: newly diagnosed GD, antithyroid drugs for less than 3 months. From RNA extracted from PBMCs, the TCR library was made. The same data also contributed to another study, on T cells in Graves' hyperthyroidism and ophthalmopathy. That study adds: Graves' hyperthyroidism was deemed stable given no ophthalmopathy progression within 18 months. The study left out patients who had uncontrolled infection, other autoimmune disease, pregnancy or lactation.

Sequencing used peripheral blood mononuclear cells (PBMCs), obtained at new diagnosis, from a patient treated with antithyroid drugs. The sequence derives from a woman in her 30s with Graves disease.

The CDR3: CARPSGMENTGELFF. For the CDR3, the DNA is TGTGCCAGACCGTCGGGAATGGAGAACACCGGGGAGCTGTTTTTT. The rearrangement uses TRBV19 and TRBJ2-2, with a tentative D call TRBD2 (5 bases). Germline V gene lookup returns CDR1 LNHDA and CDR2 SQIVND (reference sequence). Trimming took off 9 bases at V and 1 base at J, with 15 bases between the two ends. The CDR3 extends over 15 amino acids. Drawing the rest from reference TRBV19 and TRBJ2-2, the complete variable domain is DGGITQSPKYLFRKEGQNVTLSCEQNLNHDAMYWYRQDPGQGLRLIYYSQIVNDFQKGDIAEGYSVSREKKESFPLTVTSAQKNPTAFYLCARPSGMENTGELFFGEGSRLTVL.